The 29 T cell receptor beta chains listed next were all sequenced from one sample in a study of somatic mutations in cytotoxic T cells in rheumatoid arthritis. The data were produced by immunoSEQ multiplex PCR, yet TCRdb's version contains in-frame clones alone and is incomplete. The repertoire holds about 6,400 clones, about 70% seen once, with 35% in the top ten. Sequenced: CD8+ T cells sorted from blood. The receptor set was obtained from a woman between 50 and 59 years old in good health.

This clone occurred a few times. The V call is TRBV6-1, the J call TRBJ2-3, with 12 nucleotides matching TRBD2. Germline CDR1 reads MNHNS; CDR2 reads SASEGT. Germline trimming cut 2 bases from V and 4 bases from J; bases unmatched to any gene: 1. This CDR3 has 15 residues. The CDR3: CASSELAGGPDTQYF. The CDR3, as DNA: TGTGCCAGCAGTGAACTAGCGGGGGGGCCAGATACGCAGTATTTT.

This rearrangement joins TRBV25-1 to TRBJ1-2; 8 nucleotides align to TRBD1. Per the germline V gene, CDR1 is MGHDK and CDR2 is SYGVNS. Trimming removed 6 bases from V and 4 bases from J; junction bases left unmatched: 1. The CDR3 totals 12 residues. The CDR3 protein is CASSQGAYGYTF. The DNA for the CDR3 is TGTGCCAGCAGCCAGGGGGCCTATGGCTACACCTTC.

The chain uses TRBV7-8 and TRBJ2-2, with a weak D call TRBD2 (5 bases). This CDR3 is built from 16 residues. CDR1 and CDR2 from the germline V gene are SGHVS and FQNEAQ. Trimming removed 2 bases from V and 4 bases from J, with 14 bases in between. The DNA of the CDR3 is TGTGCCAGCAGCTTATCAGGTGGGAGAGGCACCGGGGAGCTGTTTTTT. Its translation is CASSLSGGRGTGELFF.

V is TRBV19 and J is TRBJ2-3, with a weak D call TRBD1 (5 bases). V was clipped by 6 bases and J by 0 bases, with 13 bases between them. The CDR3 loop spans 15 amino acids. Germline V CDR1 and CDR2: LNHDA, SQIVND (reference sequence). The CDR3 loop is CASRAGPGSTDTQYF. The DNA for the CDR3 is TGTGCCAGTAGGGCAGGGCCAGGAAGCACAGATACGCAGTATTTT.

This clone showed up just once. The rearrangement links TRBV27 to TRBJ1-2; 8 nucleotides align to TRBD1. The germline CDR1 and CDR2 sequences are MNHEY and SMNVEV (reference sequence). The CDR3 runs 14 residues. After removal of 6 bases from V and 2 bases from J, the junction contained 5 bases not matched to a gene. CDR3 sequence reads: CASSTGGGNYGYTF. The CDR3 coding sequence is TGTGCCAGCAGCACAGGGGGTGGGAACTATGGCTACACCTTC.

This clone turned up a few times. The J gene is TRBJ2-7, the V gene TRBV30; maybe TRBD1 (6 bases). The CDR3 covers 15 residues. V gave up 4 bases and J gave up 2 bases, with 18 bases separating them. Looked up from germline, CDR1 is GTSNPN and CDR2 is SVGIG (reference sequence). In DNA, the CDR3 is TGTGCCTGGACCGATAGGACAGCTGACCCCTACGAGCAGTACTTC. Protein: CAWTDRTADPYEQYF.

This chain links TRBV27 with TRBJ2-7; possible D gene TRBD1, 6 bases. The germline V and J ends were trimmed by 6 bases and 4 bases, with 13 bases remaining between them. Germline CDR1 MNHEY, CDR2 SMNVEV (reference sequence). The CDR3 runs 13 residues. The CDR3 here is CASRPQQGYEQYF. The CDR3 coding sequence is TGTGCCAGCAGACCCCAACAGGGTTACGAGCAGTACTTC.

This clone was seen more than once but under ten times. This sequence joins TRBV4-1 and TRBJ2-7; D is perhaps TRBD2 (5 bases). CDR1 is MGHRA, CDR2 YSYEKL, per germline. V was cut by 4 bases and J by 4 bases, with 8 bases left in between. The CDR3 has 12 amino acids. CDR3 amino acids: CASSRSGYEQYF. The CDR3 coding sequence is TGCGCCAGCAGCCGGTCGGGGTACGAGCAGTACTTC.

The chain is built from TRBV5-1 and TRBJ2-7; maybe TRBD2 (7 bases). The CDR3 spans 12 residues. V lost 6 bases and J lost 4, with 11 bases in between. The V gene's germline CDR1 is SGHRS and CDR2 YFSETQ. The CDR3 protein is CASKGGPYEQYF. The CDR3, as DNA: TGCGCCAGCAAGGGGGGGCCGTACGAGCAGTACTTC. Full variable domain (outside the CDR3, taken from reference TRBV5-1 and TRBJ2-7): KAGVTQTPRYLIKTRGQQVTLSCSPISGHRSVSWYQQTPGQGLQFLFEYFSETQRNKGNFPGRFSGRQFSNSRSEMNVSTLELGDSALYLCASKGGPYEQYFGPGTRLTVT.

This clone was detected only a few times. The chain joins TRBV6-1 to TRBJ2-2; TRBD2 matches at 11 bases. Germline CDR1 MNHNS, CDR2 SASEGT. J gave up 2 bases and V 4 bases, and 3 bases lay outside the gene matches. The CDR3 runs to 16 residues. CDR3 protein: CASSGLAGGNTGELFF. CDR3 DNA sequence: TGTGCCAGCAGTGGCCTAGCGGGGGGCAACACCGGGGAGCTGTTTTTT.

This clone was found a few times. The chain recombines TRBV28 with TRBJ1-5; D gene unclear. This CDR3 has 13 amino acids. The ends were cut back, 3 bases at V and 6 bases at J, with 9 bases in the middle. Germline V gene data show CDR1 as MDHEN and CDR2 as SYDVKM. CDR3 region: CASSLESGQPQHF. For the CDR3, the DNA is TGTGCCAGCAGTTTGGAGTCTGGTCAGCCCCAGCATTTT.

CDR3 coding DNA: TGTGCCAGAAGGACAGGGGGCGCAACTGAAGCTTTCTTT. Its translation is CARRTGGATEAFF. The chain combines TRBV2 with TRBJ1-1; 11 bases align to TRBD1. V lost 9 bases, J lost 5 bases, and 5 bases stayed unmatched. CDR1 is SNHLY and CDR2 is FYNNEI in the germline V gene. CDR3 length equals 13 residues.

This clone was recorded once. The chain links TRBV10-3 to TRBJ1-1; TRBD1 might be the D (6 bases). Germline V CDR1 and CDR2: ENHRY, SYGVKD. The V end was cut by 4 bases, the J end by 9 bases, with 24 bases between. This CDR3 comprises 16 residues. The CDR3 DNA is TGTGCCATCAGTGCAGAGGGACCGGGACACCGGTCTAAAGCTTTCTTT. This translates into CAISAEGPGHRSKAFF.

The chain carries TRBV4-1 and TRBJ2-1; the D gene is possibly TRBD1 (5 bases). V lost 0 bases, J lost 13 bases, and 25 bases lay in between. The CDR3 is made up of 17 amino acids. CDR1 and CDR2 from the germline V gene are MGHRA and YSYEKL. The CDR3: CASSQDKGEWPPGPQFF. CDR3 sequence (DNA): TGCGCCAGCAGCCAAGATAAAGGGGAATGGCCGCCGGGCCCTCAGTTCTTC.

The CDR3 reads CASSVPRGQGGGSSTDTQYF. The CDR3 coding sequence is TGTGCCAGCAGCGTTCCCAGGGGGCAGGGTGGGGGATCTAGCACAGATACGCAGTATTTT. The chain uses TRBV9 and TRBJ2-3, with 8 bases that match TRBD1. V dropped 2 bases and J dropped 0; count of bases not matched to a gene: 17. Per the germline V gene, CDR1 is SGDLS and CDR2 is YYNGEE. This CDR3 contains 20 residues. Filled out from reference TRBV9 and TRBJ2-3, the complete variable domain reads DSGVTQTPKHLITATGQRVTLRCSPRSGDLSVYWYQQSLDQGLQFLIQYYNGEERAKGNILERFSAQQFPDLHSELNLSSLELGDSALYFCASSVPRGQGGGSSTDTQYFGPGTRLTVL.

The chain employs TRBV27 and TRBJ2-5, with TRBD1 identical over 7 bases. This CDR3 comprises 12 residues. V lost 9 bases to trimming and J lost 2 bases; unmatched junction nucleotides: 3. In germline, CDR1 is MNHEY, CDR2 SMNVEV (reference sequence). The CDR3 here is CASWGQQETQYF. In DNA form, the CDR3 reads TGTGCCAGTTGGGGACAGCAAGAGACCCAGTACTTC.

This rearrangement joins TRBV2 to TRBJ2-2; 9 bases align to TRBD2. Germline V gives CDR1 SNHLY, CDR2 FYNNEI. This CDR3 is built from 16 residues. V was pared by 2 bases and J by 4 bases, with 5 bases of the junction left unmatched. CDR3 residues: CASSELLAGATGELFF. The CDR3 coding sequence is TGTGCCAGCAGTGAACTACTAGCGGGTGCCACCGGGGAGCTGTTTTTT.

As DNA, the CDR3 is TGTGCCAGCAGCTTGGGACTAGCGGAGTACAATGAGCAGTTCTTC. As protein: CASSLGLAEYNEQFF. This chain uses TRBV7-2 with TRBJ2-1; 11 nucleotides align to TRBD2. This CDR3 spans 15 amino acids. V trimming: 3 bases; J trimming: 4 bases; junction bases outside the gene matches: 2. The germline CDR1 and CDR2 sequences are SGHTA and FQGNSA.

The chain has TRBV13 and TRBJ1-6; 8 nucleotides match TRBD1. Germline V gene sequence: CDR1 PRHDT, CDR2 FYEKMQ (reference sequence). CDR3 length: 17 amino acids. Losses at the gene ends were 0 bases for V and 3 bases for J; bases not matched to a gene: 4. CDR3 region: CASSLGPGQVYNSPLHF. CDR3 DNA sequence: TGTGCCAGCAGCTTAGGCCCGGGACAGGTCTATAATTCACCCCTCCACTTT.

The chain recombines TRBV27 with TRBJ2-3; maybe TRBD2 (7 bases). V was pared by 6 bases and J by 5 bases, with 12 bases between. This CDR3 spans 13 amino acids. Germline-derived CDR1 and CDR2 are MNHEY and SMNVEV (reference sequence). CDR3 in DNA: TGTGCCAGCAGGAGGGGGGGAGGAGATACGCAGTATTTT. Amino acids: CASRRGGGDTQYF.

CDR3: CASSQPPDRAGYGYTF. The CDR3 region has the DNA TGTGCCAGCAGCCAACCGCCTGACAGGGCGGGCTATGGCTACACCTTC. V is TRBV14 and J is TRBJ1-2; 7 nucleotides agree with TRBD1. CDR3 length equals 16 residues. Germline lookup yields CDR1 SGHDN and CDR2 FVKESK. With V trimmed by 2 bases and J by 4 bases, 10 bases remained unmatched.

This clone was seen just once. The J gene is TRBJ2-3, the V gene TRBV28; 9 bases map to TRBD2. Per germline, CDR1 MDHEN and CDR2 SYDVKM. V was pared by 6 bases and J by 0 bases, with 4 bases of the junction left unmatched. This CDR3 has 15 residues. Written as DNA, the CDR3 is TGTGCCAGCAGAAAAGCGGGGGGCAGCACAGATACGCAGTATTTT. Its protein is CASRKAGGSTDTQYF.

By sample fraction, this clone is large. The chain has TRBV4-2 and TRBJ2-3; 9 bases are shared with TRBD1. V lost 1 base, J lost 4 bases, and 6 bases stayed unmatched. Germline lookup yields CDR1 LGHNA and CDR2 YNFKEQ. This CDR3 spans 16 amino acids. CDR3 region: CASSQGGTGSADTQYF. The DNA for the CDR3 is TGTGCCAGCAGCCAAGGTGGGACAGGGAGCGCAGATACGCAGTATTTT.

The gene calls are TRBV7-3 and TRBJ2-1, with TRBD2 identical over 7 bases. The CDR3 consists of 15 residues. The V and J ends lost 5 bases and 8 bases, in that order; junction bases with no gene match: 12. Germline CDR1 reads SGHTA; CDR2 reads FQGTGA. This CDR3 is CASSAPGTKADEQFF. CDR3 DNA sequence: TGTGCCAGCAGCGCCCCCGGGACTAAAGCAGATGAGCAGTTCTTC.

The gene calls are TRBV27 and TRBJ2-1, with D tentatively TRBD1 (5 bases). This CDR3 is 14 amino acids long. The germline V and J ends were trimmed by 3 bases and 2 bases, with 8 bases remaining between them. Germline V gene sequence: CDR1 MNHEY, CDR2 SMNVEV (reference sequence). Here the CDR3 reads CASSFETAYNEQFF. DNA of the CDR3: TGTGCCAGCAGTTTTGAGACAGCCTACAATGAGCAGTTCTTC.

CDR3 protein: CASSWGGGAEAGELFF. CDR3 nucleotide sequence: TGTGCCAGCAGCTGGGGCGGGGGGGCCGAGGCCGGGGAGCTGTTTTTT. The chain couples TRBV7-9 to TRBJ2-2; 9 positions match TRBD2. The ends lost 4 bases at V and 6 bases at J; junction bases unmatched: 9. The CDR3 sequence is 16 residues long. The V gene's germline CDR1 is SEHNR and CDR2 FQNEAQ (reference sequence).

V is TRBV14 and J is TRBJ2-3; 8 bases align to TRBD2. The CDR3 contains 15 residues. Germline V CDR1 and CDR2: SGHDN, FVKESK. V lost 4 bases and J lost 6; bases outside the gene matches: 9. CDR3 residues: CASSPRAGGRDTQYF. The CDR3 DNA sequence: TGTGCCAGCAGCCCAAGGGCGGGGGGCCGGGATACGCAGTATTTT. The variable domain in full, with the rest retrieved from reference TRBV14 and TRBJ2-3, is EAGVTQFPSHSVIEKGQTVTLRCDPISGHDNLYWYRRVMGKEIKFLLHFVKESKQDESGMPNNRFLAERTGGTYSTLKVQPAELEDSGVYFCASSPRAGGRDTQYFGPGTRLTVL.

This clone was seen more than once but under ten times. A far more abundant clone sits one base away, making this likely a read error. This chain joins TRBV9 and TRBJ2-3, with no clear D. The CDR3 covers 12 residues. Trimming pared 4 bases from V and 5 bases from J, leaving 8 bases between. Germline values: CDR1 SGDLS, CDR2 YYNGEE. CDR3 bases: TGTGCCAGCAGCCCGTACATAGATACGCAGTATTTT. Translating it yields CASSPYIDTQYF. Using reference TRBV9 and TRBJ2-3 for the parts outside the CDR3, the full variable domain is DSGVTQTPKHLITATGQRVTLRCSPRSGDLSVYWYQQSLDQGLQFLIQYYNGEERAKGNILERFSAQQFPDLHSELNLSSLELGDSALYFCASSPYIDTQYFGPGTRLTVL.

The chain has TRBV27 and TRBJ2-7; 8 bases map to TRBD2. Germline CDR1 reads MNHEY; CDR2 reads SMNVEV (reference sequence). The CDR3 extends over 18 amino acids. V trimming: 3 bases; J trimming: 0 bases; junction bases outside the gene matches: 13. The CDR3 reads CASSFSGSGGPLSYEQYF. CDR3 in DNA: TGTGCCAGCAGTTTCTCGGGAAGCGGGGGCCCCCTCTCCTACGAGCAGTACTTC.